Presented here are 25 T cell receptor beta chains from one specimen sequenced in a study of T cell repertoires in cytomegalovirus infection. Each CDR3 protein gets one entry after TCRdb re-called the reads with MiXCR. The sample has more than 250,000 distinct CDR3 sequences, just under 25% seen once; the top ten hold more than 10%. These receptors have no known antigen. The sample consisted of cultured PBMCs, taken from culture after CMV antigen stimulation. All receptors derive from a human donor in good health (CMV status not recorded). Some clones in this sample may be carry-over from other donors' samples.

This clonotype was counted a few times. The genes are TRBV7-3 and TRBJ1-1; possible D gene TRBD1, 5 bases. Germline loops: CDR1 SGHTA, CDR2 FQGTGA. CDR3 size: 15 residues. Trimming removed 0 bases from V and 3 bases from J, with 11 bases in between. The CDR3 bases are TGTGCCAGCAGCTTAACCCCAGGGAGGGACACTGAAGCTTTCTTT. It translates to CASSLTPGRDTEAFF.

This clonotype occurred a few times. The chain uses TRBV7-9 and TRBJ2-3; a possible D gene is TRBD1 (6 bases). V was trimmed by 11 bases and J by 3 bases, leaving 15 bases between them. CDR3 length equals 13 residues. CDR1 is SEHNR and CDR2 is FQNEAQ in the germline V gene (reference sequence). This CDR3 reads CASGTQHTDTQYF. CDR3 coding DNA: TGTGCCTCCGGGACACAGCATACAGATACGCAGTATTTT.

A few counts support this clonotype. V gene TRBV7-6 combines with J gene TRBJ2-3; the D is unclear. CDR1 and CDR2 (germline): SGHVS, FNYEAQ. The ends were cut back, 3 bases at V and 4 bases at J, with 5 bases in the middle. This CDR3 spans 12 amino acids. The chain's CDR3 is CASSFFADTQYF. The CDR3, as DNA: TGTGCCAGCAGCTTTTTTGCAGATACGCAGTATTTT.

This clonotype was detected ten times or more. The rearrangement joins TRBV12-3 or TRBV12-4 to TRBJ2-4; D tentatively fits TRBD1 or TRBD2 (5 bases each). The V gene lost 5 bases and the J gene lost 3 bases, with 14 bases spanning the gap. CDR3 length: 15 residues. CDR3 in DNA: TGTGCCAGCAGTGCCCCCGGGACGTACAAAAACATTCAGTACTTC. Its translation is CASSAPGTYKNIQYF.

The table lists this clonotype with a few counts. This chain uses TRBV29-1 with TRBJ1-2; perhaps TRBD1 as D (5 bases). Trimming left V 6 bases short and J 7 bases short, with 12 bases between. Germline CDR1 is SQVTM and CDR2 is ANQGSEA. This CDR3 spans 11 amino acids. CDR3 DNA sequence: TGCAGCGTGGGGGAAATCGGTGGCTACACCTTC. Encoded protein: CSVGEIGGYTF.

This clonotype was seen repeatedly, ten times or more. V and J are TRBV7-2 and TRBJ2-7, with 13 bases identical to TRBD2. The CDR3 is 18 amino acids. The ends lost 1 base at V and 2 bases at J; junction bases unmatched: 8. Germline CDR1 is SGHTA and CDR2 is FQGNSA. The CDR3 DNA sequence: TGTGCCAGCAGCTTAGGACTAGCGGGAGGCTATCGAACCTACGAGCAGTACTTC. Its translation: CASSLGLAGGYRTYEQYF. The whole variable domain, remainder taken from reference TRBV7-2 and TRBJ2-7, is GAGVSQSPSNKVTEKGKDVELRCDPISGHTALYWYRQSLGQGLEFLIYFQGNSAPDKSGLPSDRFSAERTGGSVSTLTIQRTQQEDSAVYLCASSLGLAGGYRTYEQYFGPGTRLTVT.

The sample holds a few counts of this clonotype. The CDR3 DNA is TGTGCCAGCTCACTTACCCCCGCGGGAGGATATTCCTACGAGCAGTACTTC. It yields the protein CASSLTPAGGYSYEQYF. This chain uses TRBV18 with TRBJ2-7, with TRBD2 identical over 8 bases. After removal of 4 bases from V and 1 base from J, the junction contained 12 bases not matched to a gene. Germline CDR1 KGHSH, CDR2 LQKENI. The CDR3 totals 17 residues.

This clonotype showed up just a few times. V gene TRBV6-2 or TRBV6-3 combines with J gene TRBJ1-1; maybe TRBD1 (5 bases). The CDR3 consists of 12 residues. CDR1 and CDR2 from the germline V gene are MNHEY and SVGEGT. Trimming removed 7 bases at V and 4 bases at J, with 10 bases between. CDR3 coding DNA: TGTGCCAGCACCCCGGGGCCCACTGAAGCTTTCTTT. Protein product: CASTPGPTEAFF.

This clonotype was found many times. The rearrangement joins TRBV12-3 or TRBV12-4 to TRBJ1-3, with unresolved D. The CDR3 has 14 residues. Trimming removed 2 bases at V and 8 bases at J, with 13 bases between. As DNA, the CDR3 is TGTGCCAGCAGTTTAAGTTTTCGCGGATACACCATATATTTT. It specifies CASSLSFRGYTIYF.

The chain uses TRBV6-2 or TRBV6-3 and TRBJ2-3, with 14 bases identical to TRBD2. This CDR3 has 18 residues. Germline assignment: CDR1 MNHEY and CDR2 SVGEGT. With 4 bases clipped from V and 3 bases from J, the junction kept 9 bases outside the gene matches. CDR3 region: CASSFEWGTSGRTDTQYF. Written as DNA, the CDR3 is TGTGCCAGCAGTTTCGAGTGGGGGACTAGCGGGAGAACAGATACGCAGTATTTT.

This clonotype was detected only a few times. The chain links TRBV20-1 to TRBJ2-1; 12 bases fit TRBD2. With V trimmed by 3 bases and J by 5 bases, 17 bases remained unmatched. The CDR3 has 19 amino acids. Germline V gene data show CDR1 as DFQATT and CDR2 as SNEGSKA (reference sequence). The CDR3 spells CSASAGLAGSRGRNNEQFF. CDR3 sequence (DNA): TGCAGTGCTAGCGCCGGACTAGCGGGAAGTCGGGGACGGAACAATGAGCAGTTCTTC.

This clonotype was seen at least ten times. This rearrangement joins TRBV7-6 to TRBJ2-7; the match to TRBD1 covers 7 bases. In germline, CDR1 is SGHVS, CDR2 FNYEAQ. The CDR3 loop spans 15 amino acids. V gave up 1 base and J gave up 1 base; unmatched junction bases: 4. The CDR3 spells CASSLEQGYSYEQYV. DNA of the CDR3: TGTGCCAGCAGCTTAGAACAGGGGTATTCCTACGAGCAGTACGTC.

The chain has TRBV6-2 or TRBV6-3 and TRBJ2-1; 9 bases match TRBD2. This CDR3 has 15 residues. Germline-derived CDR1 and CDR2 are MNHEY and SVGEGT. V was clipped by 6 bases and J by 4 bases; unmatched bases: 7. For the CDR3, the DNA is TGTGCCAGCAGGCGCCTAGCGGGAAGATACAATGAGCAGTTCTTC. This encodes CASRRLAGRYNEQFF.

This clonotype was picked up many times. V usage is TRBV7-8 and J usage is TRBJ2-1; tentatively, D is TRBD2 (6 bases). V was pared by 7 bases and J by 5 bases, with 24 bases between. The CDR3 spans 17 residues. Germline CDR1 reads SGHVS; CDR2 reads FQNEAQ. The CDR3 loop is CASTSFLGGGGDNEQFF. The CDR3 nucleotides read TGTGCCAGCACTAGCTTTCTCGGGGGAGGAGGGGACAATGAGCAGTTCTTC.

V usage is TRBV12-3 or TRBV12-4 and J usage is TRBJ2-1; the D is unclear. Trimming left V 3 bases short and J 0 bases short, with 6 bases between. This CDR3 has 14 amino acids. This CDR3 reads CASSLVPSYNEQFF. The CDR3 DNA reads TGTGCCAGCAGTTTGGTGCCCTCCTACAATGAGCAGTTCTTC.

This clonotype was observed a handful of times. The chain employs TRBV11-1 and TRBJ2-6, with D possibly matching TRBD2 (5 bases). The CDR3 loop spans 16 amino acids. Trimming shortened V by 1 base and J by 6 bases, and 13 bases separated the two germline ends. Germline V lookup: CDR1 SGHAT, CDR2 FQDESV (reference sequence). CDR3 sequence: CASSLGRVSTANVLTF. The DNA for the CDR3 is TGTGCCAGCAGCTTAGGGCGGGTTTCTACGGCCAACGTCCTGACTTTC.

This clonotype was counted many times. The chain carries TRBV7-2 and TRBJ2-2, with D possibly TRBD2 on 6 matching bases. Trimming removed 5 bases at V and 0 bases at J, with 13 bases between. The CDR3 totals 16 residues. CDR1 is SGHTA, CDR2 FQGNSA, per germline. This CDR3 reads CASSPKTRANTGELFF. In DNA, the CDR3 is TGTGCCAGCAGCCCAAAGACTAGGGCGAACACCGGGGAGCTGTTTTTT.

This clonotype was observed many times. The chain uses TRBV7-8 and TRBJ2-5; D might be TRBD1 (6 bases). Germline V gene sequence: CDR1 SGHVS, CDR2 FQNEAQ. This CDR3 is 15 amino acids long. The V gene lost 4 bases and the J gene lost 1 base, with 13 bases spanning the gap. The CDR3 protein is CASSSMTGVQETQYF. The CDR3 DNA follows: TGTGCCAGCAGCTCAATGACAGGTGTCCAAGAGACCCAGTACTTC.

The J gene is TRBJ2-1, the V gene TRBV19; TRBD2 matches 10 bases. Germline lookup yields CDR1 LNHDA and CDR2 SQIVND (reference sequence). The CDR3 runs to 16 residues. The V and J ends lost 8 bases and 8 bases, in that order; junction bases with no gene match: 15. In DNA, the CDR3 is TGTGCCAGTTCTCCTTGGGTCGGACTAGCGGCCGATGAGCAGTTCTTC. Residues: CASSPWVGLAADEQFF. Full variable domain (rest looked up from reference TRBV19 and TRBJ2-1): DGGITQSPKYLFRKEGQNVTLSCEQNLNHDAMYWYRQDPGQGLRLIYYSQIVNDFQKGDIAEGYSVSREKKESFPLTVTSAQKNPTAFYLCASSPWVGLAADEQFFGPGTRLTVL.

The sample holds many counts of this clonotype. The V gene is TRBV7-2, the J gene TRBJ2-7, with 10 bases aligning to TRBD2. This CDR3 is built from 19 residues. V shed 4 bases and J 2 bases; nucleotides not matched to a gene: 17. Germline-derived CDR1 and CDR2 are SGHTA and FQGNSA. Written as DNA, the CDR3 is TGTGCCAGCAGCTCGCCCGACACAGGAGTTAGCGGGGGGCCCTACGAGCAGTACTTC. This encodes CASSSPDTGVSGGPYEQYF.

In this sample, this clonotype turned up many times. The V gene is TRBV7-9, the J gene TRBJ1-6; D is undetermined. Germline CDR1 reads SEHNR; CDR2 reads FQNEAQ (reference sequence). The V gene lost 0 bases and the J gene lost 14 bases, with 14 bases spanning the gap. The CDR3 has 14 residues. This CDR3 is CASSLAGPLSSLHF. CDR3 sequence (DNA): TGTGCCAGCAGCTTAGCAGGCCCCCTTTCTTCCCTCCACTTT.

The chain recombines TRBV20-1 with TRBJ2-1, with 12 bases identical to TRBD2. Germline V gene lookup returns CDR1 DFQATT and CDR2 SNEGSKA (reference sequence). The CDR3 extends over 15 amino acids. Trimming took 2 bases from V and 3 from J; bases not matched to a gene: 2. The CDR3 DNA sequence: TGCAGTGCTAGACCGACTAGCGGGAGCTACAATGAGCAGTTCTTC. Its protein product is CSARPTSGSYNEQFF.

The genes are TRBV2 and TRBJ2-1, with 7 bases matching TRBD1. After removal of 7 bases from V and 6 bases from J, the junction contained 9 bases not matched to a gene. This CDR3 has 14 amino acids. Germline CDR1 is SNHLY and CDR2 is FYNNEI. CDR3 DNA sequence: TGTGCCAGCAACCCGACAGGGTTCGGCAATGAGCAGTTCTTC. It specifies CASNPTGFGNEQFF.

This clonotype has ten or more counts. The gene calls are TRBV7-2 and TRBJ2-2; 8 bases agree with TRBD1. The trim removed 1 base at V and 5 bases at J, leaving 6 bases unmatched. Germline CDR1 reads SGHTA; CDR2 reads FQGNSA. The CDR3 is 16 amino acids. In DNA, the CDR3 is TGTGCCAGCAGCTTAGACCAGGGGGCGGTAACCGGGGAGCTGTTTTTT. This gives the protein CASSLDQGAVTGELFF.

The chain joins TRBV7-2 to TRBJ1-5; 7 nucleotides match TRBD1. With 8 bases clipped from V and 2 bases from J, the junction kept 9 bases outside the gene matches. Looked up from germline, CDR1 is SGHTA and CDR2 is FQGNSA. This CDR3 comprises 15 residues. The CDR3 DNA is TGTGCCAGCGACCCTGACGGGACAGGCAATCAGCCCCAGCATTTT. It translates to CASDPDGTGNQPQHF.